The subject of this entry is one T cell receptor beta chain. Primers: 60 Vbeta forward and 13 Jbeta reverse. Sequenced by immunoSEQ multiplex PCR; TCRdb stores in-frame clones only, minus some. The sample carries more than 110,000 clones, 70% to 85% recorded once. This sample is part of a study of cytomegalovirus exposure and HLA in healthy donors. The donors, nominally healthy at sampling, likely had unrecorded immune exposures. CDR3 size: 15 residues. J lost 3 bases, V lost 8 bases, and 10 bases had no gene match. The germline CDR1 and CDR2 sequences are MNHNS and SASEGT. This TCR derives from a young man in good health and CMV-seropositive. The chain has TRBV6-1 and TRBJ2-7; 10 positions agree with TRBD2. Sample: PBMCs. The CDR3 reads CASGWASGGGYEQYF. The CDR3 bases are TGTGCCAGCGGCTGGGCTAGCGGGGGTGGCTACGAGCAGTACTTC.